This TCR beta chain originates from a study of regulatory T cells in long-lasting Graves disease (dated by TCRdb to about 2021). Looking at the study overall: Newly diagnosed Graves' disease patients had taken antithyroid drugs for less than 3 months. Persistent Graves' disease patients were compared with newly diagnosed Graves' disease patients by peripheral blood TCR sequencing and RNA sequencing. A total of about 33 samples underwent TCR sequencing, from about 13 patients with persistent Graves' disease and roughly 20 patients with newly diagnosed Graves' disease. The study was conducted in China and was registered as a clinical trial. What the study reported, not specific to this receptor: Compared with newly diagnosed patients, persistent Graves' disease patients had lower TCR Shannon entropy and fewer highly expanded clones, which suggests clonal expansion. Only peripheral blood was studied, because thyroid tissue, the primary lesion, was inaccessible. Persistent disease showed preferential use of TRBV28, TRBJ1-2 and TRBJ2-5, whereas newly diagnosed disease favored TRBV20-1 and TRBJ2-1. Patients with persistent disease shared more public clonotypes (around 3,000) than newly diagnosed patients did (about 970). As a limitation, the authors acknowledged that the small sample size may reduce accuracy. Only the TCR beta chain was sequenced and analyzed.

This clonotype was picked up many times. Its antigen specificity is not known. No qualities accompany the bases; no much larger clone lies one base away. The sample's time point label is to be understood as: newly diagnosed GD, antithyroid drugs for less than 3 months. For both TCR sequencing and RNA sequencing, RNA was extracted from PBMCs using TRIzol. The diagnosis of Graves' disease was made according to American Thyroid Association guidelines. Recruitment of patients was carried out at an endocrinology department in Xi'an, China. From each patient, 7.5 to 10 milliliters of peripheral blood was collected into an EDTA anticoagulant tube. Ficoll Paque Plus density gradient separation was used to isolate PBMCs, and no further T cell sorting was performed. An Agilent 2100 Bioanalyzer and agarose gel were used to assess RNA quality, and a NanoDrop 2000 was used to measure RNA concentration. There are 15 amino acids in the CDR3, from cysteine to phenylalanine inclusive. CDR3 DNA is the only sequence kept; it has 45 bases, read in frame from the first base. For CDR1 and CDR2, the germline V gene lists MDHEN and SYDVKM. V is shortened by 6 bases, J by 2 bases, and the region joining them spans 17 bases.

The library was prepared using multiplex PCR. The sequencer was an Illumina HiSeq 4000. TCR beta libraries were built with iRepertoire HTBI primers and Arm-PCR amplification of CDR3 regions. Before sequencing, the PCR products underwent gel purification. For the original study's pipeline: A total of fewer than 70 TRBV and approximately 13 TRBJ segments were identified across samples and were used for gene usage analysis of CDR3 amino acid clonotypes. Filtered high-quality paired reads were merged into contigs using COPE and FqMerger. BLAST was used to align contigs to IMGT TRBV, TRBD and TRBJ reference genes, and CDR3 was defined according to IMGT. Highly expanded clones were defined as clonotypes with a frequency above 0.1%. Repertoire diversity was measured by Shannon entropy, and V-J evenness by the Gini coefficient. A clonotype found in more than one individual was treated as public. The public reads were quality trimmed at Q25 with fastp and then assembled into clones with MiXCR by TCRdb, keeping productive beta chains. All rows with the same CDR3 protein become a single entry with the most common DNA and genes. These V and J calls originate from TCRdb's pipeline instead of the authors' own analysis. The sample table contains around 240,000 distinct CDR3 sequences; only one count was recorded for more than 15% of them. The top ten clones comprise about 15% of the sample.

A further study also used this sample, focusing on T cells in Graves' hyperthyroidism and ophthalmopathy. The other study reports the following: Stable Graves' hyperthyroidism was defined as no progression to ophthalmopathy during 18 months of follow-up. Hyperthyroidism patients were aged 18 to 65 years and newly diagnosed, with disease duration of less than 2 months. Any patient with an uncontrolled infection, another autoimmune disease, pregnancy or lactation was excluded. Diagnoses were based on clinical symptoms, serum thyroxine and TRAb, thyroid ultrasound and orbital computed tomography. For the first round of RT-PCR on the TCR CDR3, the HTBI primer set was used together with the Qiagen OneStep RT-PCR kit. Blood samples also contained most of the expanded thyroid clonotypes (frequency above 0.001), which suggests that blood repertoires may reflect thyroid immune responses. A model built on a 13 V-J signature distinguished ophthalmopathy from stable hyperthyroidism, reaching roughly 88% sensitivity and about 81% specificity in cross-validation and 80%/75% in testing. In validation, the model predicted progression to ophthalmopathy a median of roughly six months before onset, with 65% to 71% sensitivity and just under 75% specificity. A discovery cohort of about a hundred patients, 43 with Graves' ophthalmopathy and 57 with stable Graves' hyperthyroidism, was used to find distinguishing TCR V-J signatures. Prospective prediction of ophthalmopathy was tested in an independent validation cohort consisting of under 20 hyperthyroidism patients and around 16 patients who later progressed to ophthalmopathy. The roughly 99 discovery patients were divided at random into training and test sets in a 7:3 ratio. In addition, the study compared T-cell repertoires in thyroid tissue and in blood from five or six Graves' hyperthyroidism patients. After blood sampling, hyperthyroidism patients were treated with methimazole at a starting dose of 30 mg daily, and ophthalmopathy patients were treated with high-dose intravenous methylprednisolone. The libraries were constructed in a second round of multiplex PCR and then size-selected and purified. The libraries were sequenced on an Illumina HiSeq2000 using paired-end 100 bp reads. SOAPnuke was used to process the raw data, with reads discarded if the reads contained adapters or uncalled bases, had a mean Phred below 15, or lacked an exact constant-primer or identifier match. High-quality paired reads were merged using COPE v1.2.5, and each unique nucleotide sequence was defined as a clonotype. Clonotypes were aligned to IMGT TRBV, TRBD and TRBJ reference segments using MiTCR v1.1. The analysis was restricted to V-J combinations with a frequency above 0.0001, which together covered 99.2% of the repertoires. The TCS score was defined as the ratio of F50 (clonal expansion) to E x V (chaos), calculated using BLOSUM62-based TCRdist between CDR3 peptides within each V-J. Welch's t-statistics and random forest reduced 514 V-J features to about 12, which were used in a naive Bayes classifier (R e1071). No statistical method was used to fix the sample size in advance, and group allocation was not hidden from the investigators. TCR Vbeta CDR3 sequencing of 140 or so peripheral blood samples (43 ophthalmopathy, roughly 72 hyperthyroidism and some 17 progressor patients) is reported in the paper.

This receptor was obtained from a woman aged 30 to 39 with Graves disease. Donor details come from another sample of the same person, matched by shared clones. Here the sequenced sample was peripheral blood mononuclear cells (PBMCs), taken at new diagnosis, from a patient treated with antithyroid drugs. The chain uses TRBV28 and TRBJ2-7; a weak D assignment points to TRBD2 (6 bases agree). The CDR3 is CASSRAGSGTYEQYF. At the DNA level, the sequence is TGTGCCAGCAGCCGTGCGGGGAGTGGAACCTACGAGCAGTACTTC. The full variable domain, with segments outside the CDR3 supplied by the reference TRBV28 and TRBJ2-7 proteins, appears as DVKVTQSSRYLVKRTGEKVFLECVQDMDHENMFWYRQDPGLGLRLIYFSYDVKMKEKGDIPEGYSVSREKKERFSLILESASTNQTSMYLCASSRAGSGTYEQYFGPGTRLTVT.